The 11 T cell receptor beta chains reported below all come from one sample, sequenced in a study of T cells in localized non-small cell lung cancer. Libraries were prepared by immunoSEQ multiplex PCR; TCRdb keeps only in-frame clonotypes and omits some of them. The table records 23,000 or so clones, approximately 92% of them present only once. The source was peripheral blood, collected before any cancer treatment. These receptors all stem from a man aged 40 to 75 with stage III squamous cell lung carcinoma.

V usage is TRBV5-1 and J usage is TRBJ2-1, with D unclear. The germline V gene encodes CDR1 SGHRS and CDR2 YFSETQ. The CDR3 runs to 12 residues. V was cut by 4 bases and J by 8 bases, with 10 bases left in between. CDR3 sequence reads: CASSVRTHEQFF. The CDR3 nucleotides read TGCGCCAGCAGCGTGCGTACTCATGAGCAGTTCTTC.

This clone was found a few times. This chain links TRBV5-8 with TRBJ2-3, with D unclear. This CDR3 spans 14 amino acids. Trimming shortened V by 0 bases and J by 0 bases, and 5 bases separated the two germline ends. Germline V gene data show CDR1 as SGHTS and CDR2 as YDEGEE. As DNA, the CDR3 is TGTGCCAGCAGCTTGGGACGGAGCACAGATACGCAGTATTTT. It translates to CASSLGRSTDTQYF.

The chain links TRBV9 to TRBJ2-3; TRBD2 might be the D (6 bases). Germline values: CDR1 SGDLS, CDR2 YYNGEE. Trimming removed 0 bases from V and 2 bases from J, with 13 bases in between. The CDR3 totals 16 residues. CDR3 residues: CASSVAGGIATDTQYF. The DNA of the CDR3 is TGTGCCAGCAGCGTAGCTGGCGGGATAGCCACAGATACGCAGTATTTT.

The chain employs TRBV5-1 and TRBJ2-7; D not certain. The CDR3 runs 14 residues. The germline CDR1 and CDR2 sequences are SGHRS and YFSETQ. Trimming cost V 4 bases and J 1 base, with 12 bases left between them. The CDR3 here is CASSDRRVSYEQYF. The CDR3 nucleotides are TGCGCCAGCAGCGACCGACGGGTATCCTACGAGCAGTACTTC.

The rearrangement uses TRBV7-2 and TRBJ2-1; 11 bases match TRBD2. The germline CDR1 and CDR2 sequences are SGHTA and FQGNSA. The CDR3 has 15 residues. V dropped 1 base and J dropped 8; count of bases not matched to a gene: 4. The CDR3 coding sequence is TGTGCCAGCAGCTTAGGACTAGCGGGGTCCGATGAGCAGTTCTTC. Translation: CASSLGLAGSDEQFF.

This sequence joins TRBV2 and TRBJ2-1; D gene uncertain. The V and J ends lost 1 base and 5 bases respectively, with 6 bases between them. Germline loops: CDR1 SNHLY, CDR2 FYNNEI. The CDR3 is made up of 13 amino acids. The DNA for the CDR3 is TGTGCCAGCAGTGAAGGATTGAACAATGAGCAGTTCTTC. Translated, it gives CASSEGLNNEQFF.

The chain couples TRBV5-1 to TRBJ2-5; 8 bases fit TRBD2. Germline CDR1 reads SGHRS; CDR2 reads YFSETQ. The length of the CDR3 is 14 residues. Trimming cost V 5 bases and J 1 base; bases outside gene matches: 4. Here the CDR3 reads CASRLAGGQETQYF. DNA of the CDR3: TGCGCCAGCAGACTTGCGGGGGGCCAAGAGACCCAGTACTTC.

This chain joins TRBV5-1 and TRBJ1-4, with a weak D call TRBD1 (5 bases). There are 14 residues in the CDR3. The V end was cut by 5 bases, the J end by 3 bases, with 11 bases between. CDR1 SGHRS and CDR2 YFSETQ come from the germline V gene. As DNA, the CDR3 is TGCGCCAGCAGTCCGACAGACCCTAATGAAAAACTGTTTTTT. It specifies CASSPTDPNEKLFF. Using reference TRBV5-1 and TRBJ1-4 for the parts outside the CDR3, the full variable domain is KAGVTQTPRYLIKTRGQQVTLSCSPISGHRSVSWYQQTPGQGLQFLFEYFSETQRNKGNFPGRFSGRQFSNSRSEMNVSTLELGDSALYLCASSPTDPNEKLFFGSGTQLSVL.

The chain couples TRBV18 to TRBJ1-1, with D perhaps matching TRBD1 (6 bases). CDR1 is KGHSH and CDR2 is LQKENI in the germline V gene. V dropped 4 bases and J dropped 0 bases, with 12 bases sitting between them. The CDR3 consists of 15 residues. In nucleotides, the CDR3 is TGTGCCAGCTCACACAACAGGGAGATGAACACTGAAGCTTTCTTT. Translated: CASSHNREMNTEAFF. Based on the CDR3 plus reference TRBV18 and TRBJ1-1, the full variable domain is NAGVMQNPRHLVRRRGQEARLRCSPMKGHSHVYWYRQLPEEGLKFMVYLQKENIIDESGMPKERFSAEFPKEGPSILRIQQVVRGDSAAYFCASSHNREMNTEAFFGQGTRLTVV.

As DNA, the CDR3 is TGTGCCAGTAGCCTGACAGACTCCTACGAGCAGTACTTC. Translation: CASSLTDSYEQYF. The chain has TRBV19 and TRBJ2-7; D is perhaps TRBD1 (5 bases). The germline V gene has CDR1 LNHDA and CDR2 SQIVND (reference sequence). V was trimmed by 6 bases and J by 0 bases, leaving 9 bases between them. This CDR3 spans 13 amino acids.

The V and J genes are TRBV5-1 and TRBJ1-5; D is undetermined. Germline V CDR1 and CDR2: SGHRS, YFSETQ. Trimming cost V 1 base and J 0 bases, with 17 bases left between them. The CDR3 sequence is 18 residues long. The CDR3 loop is CASSLRSHRPYSNQPQHF. The CDR3 DNA follows: TGCGCCAGCAGCTTGAGGTCCCACAGACCATATAGCAATCAGCCCCAGCATTTT.